A single sample is the source of the 3 T cell receptor beta chains below, sequenced in a study of T cells in women clearing cervical HPV infection. The table came from immunoSEQ multiplex PCR; TCRdb's copy has only in-frame clones and leaves some out. The sample data list 20,000 to 25,000 clones. Sequences were obtained from blood buffy coat. All receptors derive from a woman aged 18 to 75 with a cervical HPV16 infection that either progressed to CIN3+ or cleared (not recorded which).

A word on this clone: The missing CDR3 end, 3 residues past where the read stops, is filled in from the germline J gene. V is TRBV19 and J is TRBJ2-3; 11 nucleotides agree with TRBD2. The V gene end was trimmed by 5 bases and the J gene end by 4 bases; junction bases not matched to a gene: 8. CDR1 is LNHDA, CDR2 SQIVND, per germline (reference sequence). The CDR3 loop spans 16 amino acids. The CDR3 here is CASSSAGTSGSDTQYF. The covered CDR3 bases are TGTGCCAGTAGTTCAGCCGGGACTAGCGGATCAGATACG.

Concerning this clone itself: The sequenced fragment ends 3 residues before the CDR3 boundary, so the rest is inferred from the germline J gene. This chain joins TRBV27 and TRBJ2-1; TRBD2 is a possible D gene (5 bases). V lost 8 bases, J lost 0 bases, and 14 bases lay in between. This CDR3 has 15 residues. Germline values: CDR1 MNHEY, CDR2 SMNVEV (reference sequence). The DNA read from the CDR3 is TGTGCCAGCTATGGCGGGCTGAGCTCCTACAATGAG. This translates into CASYGGLSSYNE. The whole CDR3 is CASYGGLSSYNEQFF.

Notes on this clone: An end of the junction differs from the germline gene, which may be a read error. The read terminates 3 residues ahead of where the CDR3 ends, so the germline J gene completes it. The J gene is TRBJ1-2, the V gene TRBV7-7; the D is unclear. From germline, CDR1 is SSHAT and CDR2 FNYEAQ (reference sequence). CDR3 size: 13 residues. CDR3 region: CASSLAHSHDYTF. Partial CDR3 DNA: TGTGCTAGCAGCTTAGCCCACAGCCATGAC.